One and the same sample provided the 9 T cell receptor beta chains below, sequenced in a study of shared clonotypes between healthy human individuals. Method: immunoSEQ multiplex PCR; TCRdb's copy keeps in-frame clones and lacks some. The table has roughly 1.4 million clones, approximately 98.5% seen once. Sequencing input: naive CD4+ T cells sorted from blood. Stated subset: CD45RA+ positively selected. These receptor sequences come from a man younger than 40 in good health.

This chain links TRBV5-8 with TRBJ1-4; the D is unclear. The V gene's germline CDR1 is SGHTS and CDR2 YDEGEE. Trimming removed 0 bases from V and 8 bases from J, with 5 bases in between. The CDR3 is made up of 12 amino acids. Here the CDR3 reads CASSLVREKLFF. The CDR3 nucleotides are TGTGCCAGCAGCTTGGTGAGAGAAAAACTGTTTTTT.

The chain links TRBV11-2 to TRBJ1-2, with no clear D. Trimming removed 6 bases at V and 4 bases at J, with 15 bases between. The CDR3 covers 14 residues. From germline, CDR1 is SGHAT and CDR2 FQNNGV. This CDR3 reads CASSQTLFPYGYTF. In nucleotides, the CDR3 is TGTGCCAGCAGTCAGACCCTCTTCCCCTATGGCTACACCTTC.

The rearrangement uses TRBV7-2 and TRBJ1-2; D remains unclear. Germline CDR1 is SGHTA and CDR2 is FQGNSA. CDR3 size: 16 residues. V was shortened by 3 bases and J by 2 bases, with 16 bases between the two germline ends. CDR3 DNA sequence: TGTGCCAGCAGCTTGACCTTAGAGGGCGGAAACTATGGCTACACCTTC. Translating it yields CASSLTLEGGNYGYTF.

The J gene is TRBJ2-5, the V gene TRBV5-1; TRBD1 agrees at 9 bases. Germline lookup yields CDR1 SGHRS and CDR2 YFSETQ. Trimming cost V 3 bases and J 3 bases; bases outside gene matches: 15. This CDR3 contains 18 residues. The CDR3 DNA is TGCGCCAGCAGCTACAGGGACAGGGTTGGGAGGGCAAAAGAGACCCAGTACTTC. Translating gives CASSYRDRVGRAKETQYF.

The CDR3 sequence is CASSVSHSPNTIYF. The CDR3 region has the DNA TGTGCCAGCAGTGTGTCGCACAGCCCAAACACCATATATTTT. The gene calls are TRBV27 and TRBJ1-3; D gene uncertain. Trimming took 5 bases from V and 6 from J, leaving 14 bases between them. This CDR3 comprises 14 residues. Germline V gives CDR1 MNHEY, CDR2 SMNVEV (reference sequence).

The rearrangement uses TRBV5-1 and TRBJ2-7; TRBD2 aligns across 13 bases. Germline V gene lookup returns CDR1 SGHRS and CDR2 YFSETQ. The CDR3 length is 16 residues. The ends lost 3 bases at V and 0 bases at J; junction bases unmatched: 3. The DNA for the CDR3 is TGCGCCAGCAGCTCCCGGACTAGCGGGAGCTCCTACGAGCAGTACTTC. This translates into CASSSRTSGSSYEQYF.

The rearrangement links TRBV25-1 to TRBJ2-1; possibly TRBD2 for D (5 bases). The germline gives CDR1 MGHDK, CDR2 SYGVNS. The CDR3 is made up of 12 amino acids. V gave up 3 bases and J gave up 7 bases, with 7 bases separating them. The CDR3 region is CASSDRRNEQFF. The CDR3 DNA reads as TGTGCCAGCAGTGACAGGAGGAATGAGCAGTTCTTC.

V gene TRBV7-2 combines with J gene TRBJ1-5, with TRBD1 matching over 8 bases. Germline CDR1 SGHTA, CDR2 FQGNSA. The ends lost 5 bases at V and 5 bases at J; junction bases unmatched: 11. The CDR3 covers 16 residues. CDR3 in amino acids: CASSLRWTGIHQPQHF. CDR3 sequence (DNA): TGTGCCAGCAGCCTACGGTGGACAGGGATACATCAGCCCCAGCATTTT.

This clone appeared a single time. In DNA, the CDR3 is TGTGCCAGCAGTGACCTTACGAGTGAGCAGTTCTTC. Amino acids: CASSDLTSEQFF. The rearrangement joins TRBV6-4 to TRBJ2-1; no firm D call. Germline loops: CDR1 MRHNA, CDR2 SNTAGT. The CDR3 has 12 residues. Deletions cut 2 bases from V and 9 bases from J, with 8 bases between.